The subject of this entry is one T cell receptor beta chain. This specimen belongs to a study of blood T cell repertoires in COVID-19. The method was immunoSEQ multiplex PCR; TCRdb's version includes in-frame clones alone and lacks a portion of them. This table holds 200,000 to 250,000 clones, about nine tenths found once. The CDR3 runs 18 residues. Germline-derived CDR1 and CDR2 are SGHTA and FQGNSA. Trimming took 1 base from V and 6 from J; bases not matched to a gene: 17. The chain employs TRBV7-2 and TRBJ2-7; TRBD2 aligns across 8 bases. The TCR was taken from a woman in her fifties or sixties with acute or convalescent COVID-19. The sample was peripheral blood. In DNA form, the CDR3 reads TGTGCCAGCAGCTTAGGGTACGGTGCGGGAGGTGGTAGCTCCGAGCAGTACTTC. Its translation is CASSLGYGAGGGSSEQYF. The full variable domain, rest sourced from reference TRBV7-2 and TRBJ2-7, is GAGVSQSPSNKVTEKGKDVELRCDPISGHTALYWYRQSLGQGLEFLIYFQGNSAPDKSGLPSDRFSAERTGGSVSTLTIQRTQQEDSAVYLCASSLGYGAGGGSSEQYFGPGTRLTVT.